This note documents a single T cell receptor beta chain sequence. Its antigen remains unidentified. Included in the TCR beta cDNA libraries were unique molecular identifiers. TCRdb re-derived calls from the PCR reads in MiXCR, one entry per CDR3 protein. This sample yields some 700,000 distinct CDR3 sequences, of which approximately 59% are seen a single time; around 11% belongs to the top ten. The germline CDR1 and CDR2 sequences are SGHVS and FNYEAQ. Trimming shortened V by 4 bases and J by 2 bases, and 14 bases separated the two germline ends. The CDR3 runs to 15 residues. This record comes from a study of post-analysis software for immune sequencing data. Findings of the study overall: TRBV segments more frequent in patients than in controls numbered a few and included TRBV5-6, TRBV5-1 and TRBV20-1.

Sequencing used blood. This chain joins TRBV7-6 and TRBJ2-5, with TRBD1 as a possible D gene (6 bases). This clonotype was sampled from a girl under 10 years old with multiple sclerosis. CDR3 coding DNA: TGTGCCAGCAGCTCCGATCCAGGGGTTCAAGAGACCCAGTACTTC. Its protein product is CASSSDPGVQETQYF. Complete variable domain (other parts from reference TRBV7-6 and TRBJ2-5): GAGVSQSPRYKVTKRGQDVALRCDPISGHVSLYWYRQALGQGPEFLTYFNYEAQQDKSGLPNDRFSAERPEGSISTLTIQRTEQRDSAMYRCASSSDPGVQETQYFGPGTRLLVL.